There are many counts of the clone carrying this T cell receptor (beta chain). Antigen unknown. With 4 bases clipped from V and 1 base from J, the junction kept 2 bases outside the gene matches. The CDR3 is 14 residues long. CDR1 is LGHDT, CDR2 YNNKEL, per germline (reference sequence). PCR was performed a second time for about 6 to 12 cycles using a sample-barcoded 5' primer and a J-beta primer mix. TCRdb independently ran MiXCR on the 5' RACE reads; one entry per CDR3 protein. Of hundreds of thousands of distinct CDR3 sequences listed, 29% are singletons. These data originate in a study of blood T cells in healthy people across ages. Whole-study results and caveats: Estimated diversity across one million T cells was deemed an underestimate. Donor CMV infection status was unknown, possibly confounding age-related changes in expanded clonotypes.

This chain links TRBV3-1 with TRBJ2-5; the match to TRBD1 covers 8 bases. The origin of this receptor is a woman of 80 years or more in good health. Sequences were obtained from blood. The CDR3: CASSRTGFQETQYF. In DNA, the CDR3 is TGTGCCAGCAGCCGGACAGGGTTCCAAGAGACCCAGTACTTC.